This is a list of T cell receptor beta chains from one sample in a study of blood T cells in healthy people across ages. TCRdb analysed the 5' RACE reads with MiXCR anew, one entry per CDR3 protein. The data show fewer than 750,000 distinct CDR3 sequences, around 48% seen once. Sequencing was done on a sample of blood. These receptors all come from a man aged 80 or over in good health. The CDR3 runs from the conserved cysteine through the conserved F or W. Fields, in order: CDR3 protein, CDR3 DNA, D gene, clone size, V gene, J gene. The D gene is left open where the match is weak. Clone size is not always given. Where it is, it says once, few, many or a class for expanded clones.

CDR3: CASSHPGQGNLPLHF
DNA: TGTGCCAGCAGTCATCCGGGACAGGGGAATCTGCCCCTCCACTTT
D: TRBD1
size: NA
V: TRBV12-3/TRBV12-4
J: TRBJ1-6

CDR3: CASSWASRDPTDTQYF
DNA: TGTGCCAGCAGTTGGGCGTCCAGGGACCCTACAGATACGCAGTATTTT
D: NA
size: NA
V: TRBV6-6
J: TRBJ2-3

CDR3: CAIRTSGSTDTQYF
DNA: TGTGCCATCAGGACTAGCGGTAGCACAGATACGCAGTATTTT
D: TRBD2
size: NA
V: TRBV10-3
J: TRBJ2-3

CDR3: CSARPPGTSGGPGTQYF
DNA: TGCAGTGCTAGACCGCCCGGGACTAGCGGGGGTCCGGGGACCCAGTACTTC
D: TRBD2
size: NA
V: TRBV20-1
J: TRBJ2-5

CDR3: CASRVTGANVLTF
DNA: TGTGCCAGCAGGGTAACTGGGGCCAACGTCCTGACTTTC
D: NA
size: NA
V: TRBV12-3/TRBV12-4
J: TRBJ2-6

CDR3: CASSLVATNTEAFF
DNA: TGCGCCAGCAGCTTGGTGGCAACGAACACTGAAGCTTTCTTT
D: NA
size: NA
V: TRBV5-1
J: TRBJ1-1

CDR3: CSALGQVADTQYF
DNA: TGCAGTGCCTTGGGACAGGTGGCAGATACGCAGTATTTT
D: TRBD1
size: few
V: TRBV20-1
J: TRBJ2-3

CDR3: CASSLVPGRTYGYTF
DNA: TGTGCCAGCAGTCTCGTCCCGGGCAGAACCTATGGCTACACCTTC
D: NA
size: NA
V: TRBV6-5
J: TRBJ1-2

CDR3: CASSVGQAIGEQYF
DNA: TGTGCCAGCAGCGTAGGACAGGCTATTGGGGAGCAGTACTTC
D: NA
size: NA
V: TRBV9
J: TRBJ2-7

CDR3: CASSLNSGSYNEQFF
DNA: TGTGCCAGCAGCTTAAATAGCGGGTCCTACAATGAGCAGTTCTTC
D: TRBD2
size: NA
V: TRBV7-3
J: TRBJ2-1

CDR3: CSVDSASGANIQYF
DNA: TGCAGCGTTGATTCGGCTAGCGGGGCGAACATTCAGTACTTC
D: TRBD2
size: NA
V: TRBV29-1
J: TRBJ2-4

CDR3: CASQGQGANEQYF
DNA: TGTGCCAGCCAGGGACAGGGGGCGAACGAGCAGTACTTC
D: TRBD1
size: NA
V: TRBV7-2
J: TRBJ2-7

CDR3: CASSQVRAGNQPQHF
DNA: TGCGCCAGCAGCCAAGTCAGGGCGGGAAATCAGCCCCAGCATTTT
D: NA
size: few
V: TRBV4-3
J: TRBJ1-5

CDR3: CASSEFRGGTDTQYF
DNA: TGTGCCAGCAGTGAATTTAGGGGCGGCACAGATACGCAGTATTTT
D: NA
size: once
V: TRBV25-1
J: TRBJ2-3

CDR3: CASSSSGRFSYNEQFF
DNA: TGTGCCAGCAGCTCTAGCGGGAGGTTCTCCTACAATGAGCAGTTCTTC
D: TRBD2
size: few
V: TRBV7-2
J: TRBJ2-1

CDR3: CASSWKQGAEQFF
DNA: TGCGCCAGCAGCTGGAAACAGGGGGCCGAGCAGTTCTTC
D: TRBD1
size: NA
V: TRBV5-1
J: TRBJ2-1

CDR3: CASSTRRVNTEAFF
DNA: TGTGCCAGCAGCACCCGACGGGTGAACACTGAAGCTTTCTTT
D: NA
size: NA
V: TRBV7-2
J: TRBJ1-1

CDR3: CSARTPGLRGYNEQYF
DNA: TGCAGTGCGCGGACTCCGGGACTAAGGGGGTACAATGAGCAGTACTTC
D: NA
size: NA
V: TRBV20-1
J: TRBJ2-7

CDR3: CASSPRQGKGDGYTF
DNA: TGTGCCAGCAGCCCCCGACAGGGGAAAGGCGATGGCTACACCTTC
D: TRBD1
size: NA
V: TRBV7-9
J: TRBJ1-2

CDR3: CASSLIGLAGSETQYF
DNA: TGTGCCAGCAGCTTAATTGGACTAGCGGGGTCAGAGACCCAGTACTTC
D: TRBD2
size: few
V: TRBV7-9
J: TRBJ2-5

CDR3: CASKRTGASGYYEQYF
DNA: TGTGCCAGCAAGAGAACTGGGGCTAGCGGATACTACGAGCAGTACTTC
D: TRBD2
size: few
V: TRBV6-2/TRBV6-3
J: TRBJ2-7

CDR3: CSAPTQGISYEQYF
DNA: TGCAGTGCCCCGACACAGGGGATCTCCTACGAGCAGTACTTC
D: TRBD1
size: few
V: TRBV20-1
J: TRBJ2-7

CDR3: CASSGTGGVRNEQFF
DNA: TGTGCCAGCAGCGGAACGGGAGGGGTAAGAAATGAGCAGTTCTTC
D: TRBD2
size: NA
V: TRBV5-6
J: TRBJ2-1

CDR3: CATSDLSVVEYF
DNA: TGTGCCACCAGTGATTTGTCGGTCGTGGAGTACTTC
D: NA
size: NA
V: TRBV24-1
J: TRBJ2-5

CDR3: CASSLLRPKSKGNEQFF
DNA: TGTGCCAGCAGCTTATTACGGCCCAAGAGTAAAGGGAATGAGCAGTTCTTC
D: NA
size: NA
V: TRBV7-9
J: TRBJ2-1

CDR3: CASSFSQNTEAFF
DNA: TGTGCCAGCAGTTTCTCCCAGAACACTGAAGCTTTCTTT
D: NA
size: few
V: TRBV12-3/TRBV12-4
J: TRBJ1-1

CDR3: CAGSPRGQREGTDTQYF
DNA: TGTGCCGGCAGCCCTAGAGGGCAGCGGGAGGGGACAGATACGCAGTATTTT
D: TRBD2
size: NA
V: TRBV7-3
J: TRBJ2-3

CDR3: CASSQGRESQPQHF
DNA: TGTGCCAGCAGCCAAGGCCGTGAGTCTCAGCCCCAGCATTTT
D: NA
size: NA
V: TRBV4-2
J: TRBJ1-5

CDR3: CASSSSRVVQHEKLFF
DNA: TGTGCCAGCAGCTCGAGCAGGGTGGTGCAGCATGAAAAACTGTTTTTT
D: NA
size: once
V: TRBV7-9
J: TRBJ1-4

CDR3: CASRVLNRDNEQFF
DNA: TGTGCCAGCAGGGTACTAAACAGAGACAATGAGCAGTTCTTC
D: NA
size: NA
V: TRBV21-1
J: TRBJ2-1

CDR3: CASSLASGLAKNIQYF
DNA: TGCGCCAGCAGCTTGGCCTCTGGGTTAGCCAAAAACATTCAGTACTTC
D: NA
size: NA
V: TRBV5-1
J: TRBJ2-4

CDR3: CASSLRLAGQETQYF
DNA: TGCGCCAGCAGCTTGAGGCTAGCGGGACAAGAGACCCAGTACTTC
D: TRBD2
size: NA
V: TRBV5-1
J: TRBJ2-5

CDR3: CASSRTGRYQETQYF
DNA: TGTGCCAGCAGCCGGACAGGGAGATACCAAGAGACCCAGTACTTC
D: TRBD1
size: few
V: TRBV5-5
J: TRBJ2-5

CDR3: CASSYSGTTYGYTF
DNA: TGTGCCAGCAGTTACTCCGGGACAACCTATGGCTACACCTTC
D: NA
size: many
V: TRBV6-5
J: TRBJ1-2

CDR3: CSVALGASANYGYTF
DNA: TGCAGCGTTGCCTTGGGAGCCTCGGCCAACTATGGCTACACCTTC
D: NA
size: few
V: TRBV29-1
J: TRBJ1-2

CDR3: CASSLVQTNSPLHF
DNA: TGTGCCAGCAGCTTAGTACAGACCAATTCACCCCTCCACTTT
D: NA
size: few
V: TRBV7-9
J: TRBJ1-6

CDR3: CASSLTGYGSPLHF
DNA: TGTGCCAGCAGTCTCACGGGATACGGTTCACCCCTCCACTTT
D: NA
size: NA
V: TRBV28
J: TRBJ1-6

CDR3: CSARDGTSVWVEQFF
DNA: TGCAGTGCCCGCGACGGGACTAGCGTTTGGGTTGAGCAGTTCTTC
D: TRBD2
size: NA
V: TRBV20-1
J: TRBJ2-1

CDR3: CASNGLAGAPGELFF
DNA: TGTGCCAGCAATGGCCTAGCGGGAGCTCCCGGGGAGCTGTTTTTT
D: TRBD2
size: few
V: TRBV7-9
J: TRBJ2-2

CDR3: CAIRRTSGQDEQFF
DNA: TGTGCCATCAGGAGGACTAGCGGTCAGGACGAGCAGTTCTTC
D: TRBD2
size: few
V: TRBV10-3
J: TRBJ2-1

CDR3: CASSQGDRGYNRFF
DNA: TGTGCCAGCAGCCAAGGAGACAGGGGGTATAATCGGTTCTTC
D: TRBD1
size: NA
V: TRBV3-1
J: TRBJ2-1

CDR3: CASSQVSYEQYF
DNA: TGTGCCAGCAGCCAAGTCAGCTACGAGCAGTACTTC
D: NA
size: few
V: TRBV3-1
J: TRBJ2-7

CDR3: CSVPRENTDTQYF
DNA: TGCAGCGTCCCCCGGGAGAACACAGATACGCAGTATTTT
D: NA
size: NA
V: TRBV29-1
J: TRBJ2-3

CDR3: CAGSESTRAKHGYTF
DNA: TGCGCCGGCAGTGAGTCGACCCGGGCTAAGCATGGCTACACCTTC
D: NA
size: NA
V: TRBV10-2
J: TRBJ1-2

CDR3: CSAFNRANNEQFF
DNA: TGCAGCGCCTTTAACAGGGCCAACAATGAGCAGTTCTTC
D: NA
size: NA
V: TRBV29-1
J: TRBJ2-1

CDR3: CASSLGWQKDQPQHF
DNA: TGCGCCAGCAGCTTGGGTTGGCAGAAAGATCAGCCCCAGCATTTT
D: NA
size: NA
V: TRBV5-1
J: TRBJ1-5

CDR3: CASSQETGEAFF
DNA: TGTGCCAGCAGCCAAGAGACAGGGGAAGCTTTCTTT
D: TRBD1
size: NA
V: TRBV14
J: TRBJ1-1

CDR3: CASSKRSRHLIPNEHGYTF
DNA: TGTGCCAGCAGCAAAAGATCACGGCACCTTATCCCAAATGAACATGGCTACACCTTC
D: NA
size: few
V: TRBV21-1
J: TRBJ1-2

CDR3: CASSLSSYQETQYF
DNA: TGTGCCAGCAGTTTATCCTCCTACCAAGAGACCCAGTACTTC
D: NA
size: NA
V: TRBV27
J: TRBJ2-5

CDR3: CASSGNTGELFF
DNA: TGTGCCAGCAGTGGGAACACCGGGGAGCTGTTTTTT
D: NA
size: few
V: TRBV6-2/TRBV6-3
J: TRBJ2-2

CDR3: CASSLDFPGGRRTEAFF
DNA: TGTGCCAGCAGCTTAGATTTTCCGGGGGGCCGGCGAACTGAAGCTTTCTTT
D: NA
size: NA
V: TRBV7-9
J: TRBJ1-1

CDR3: CASSPTAGQYEQYF
DNA: TGTGCCAGCAGCCCCACAGCGGGACAATACGAGCAGTACTTC
D: NA
size: few
V: TRBV7-2
J: TRBJ2-7

CDR3: CASSETGEANYGYTF
DNA: TGTGCCAGCAGCGAGACAGGAGAAGCTAACTATGGCTACACCTTC
D: NA
size: few
V: TRBV7-9
J: TRBJ1-2

CDR3: CASSLGVSGQETQYF
DNA: TGTGCCAGCAGCTTAGGAGTCAGCGGCCAAGAGACCCAGTACTTC
D: NA
size: few
V: TRBV11-2
J: TRBJ2-5

CDR3: CASSLTGGQETQFF
DNA: TGTGCCAGCAGCCTCACAGGGGGCCAAGAGACCCAGTTCTTC
D: TRBD1
size: NA
V: TRBV6-5
J: TRBJ2-1

CDR3: CASSQGDRVYGYTF
DNA: TGCGCCAGCAGCCAAGGGGACCGGGTCTATGGCTACACCTTC
D: NA
size: few
V: TRBV4-1
J: TRBJ1-2

CDR3: CASSLNRVEQYF
DNA: TGTGCCAGCAGCTTGAACAGGGTCGAGCAGTACTTC
D: NA
size: NA
V: TRBV14
J: TRBJ2-7

CDR3: CASSSTGQGTQYF
DNA: TGTGCCAGCAGTTCCACAGGGCAGGGGACCCAGTACTTC
D: NA
size: NA
V: TRBV6-2/TRBV6-3
J: TRBJ2-5

CDR3: CAIGGLPYNEQFF
DNA: TGTGCCATCGGAGGGCTTCCCTACAATGAGCAGTTCTTC
D: NA
size: few
V: TRBV10-3
J: TRBJ2-1